This TCR beta chain was retrieved from a study of blood T cells in healthy people across ages. Study information: Researchers report that template switching captured about one barcoded beta molecule per two T cells.

It was with a sample-barcoded 5' primer and a J-beta primer mix that a second PCR of roughly 6 to 12 cycles was run. TCRdb independently ran MiXCR on the 5' RACE reads; one entry per CDR3 protein. The sample yields 750,000 or so distinct CDR3 sequences, around 25% seen once. Isolation of PBMCs gave at least 6.5 million cells per sample. Looked up from germline, CDR1 is LGHNA and CDR2 is YNFKEQ. CDR3 length: 15 amino acids. These same records also appear under a second study, on T cells of mothers and their children. According to that study: Thymic selection molds TCR recombination output in much the same way for related pairs as for unrelated pairs.

This clonotype was sampled from a boy aged 5 to 17 in good health. The rearrangement uses TRBV4-2 and TRBJ2-5; 8 nucleotides line up with TRBD2. The J call may be wrong; the DNA end is better matched by TRBJ2-1. The sequencing sample was made of blood. CDR3 protein: CASSPSWTSNNEQFF. CDR3 nucleotides: TGTGCCAGCAGCCCGTCATGGACTAGCAACAATGAGCAGTTCTTC.